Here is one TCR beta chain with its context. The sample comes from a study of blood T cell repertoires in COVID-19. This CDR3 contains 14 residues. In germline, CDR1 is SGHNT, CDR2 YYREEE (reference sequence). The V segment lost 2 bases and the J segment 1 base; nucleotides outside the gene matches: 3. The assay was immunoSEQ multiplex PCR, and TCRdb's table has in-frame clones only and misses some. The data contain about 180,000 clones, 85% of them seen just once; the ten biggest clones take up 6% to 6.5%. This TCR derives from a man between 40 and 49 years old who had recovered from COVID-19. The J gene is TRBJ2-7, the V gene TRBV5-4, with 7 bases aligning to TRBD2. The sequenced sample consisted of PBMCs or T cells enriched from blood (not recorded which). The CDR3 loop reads CASSFASGSYEQYF. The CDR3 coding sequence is TGTGCCAGCAGCTTCGCTAGCGGATCCTACGAGCAGTACTTC.